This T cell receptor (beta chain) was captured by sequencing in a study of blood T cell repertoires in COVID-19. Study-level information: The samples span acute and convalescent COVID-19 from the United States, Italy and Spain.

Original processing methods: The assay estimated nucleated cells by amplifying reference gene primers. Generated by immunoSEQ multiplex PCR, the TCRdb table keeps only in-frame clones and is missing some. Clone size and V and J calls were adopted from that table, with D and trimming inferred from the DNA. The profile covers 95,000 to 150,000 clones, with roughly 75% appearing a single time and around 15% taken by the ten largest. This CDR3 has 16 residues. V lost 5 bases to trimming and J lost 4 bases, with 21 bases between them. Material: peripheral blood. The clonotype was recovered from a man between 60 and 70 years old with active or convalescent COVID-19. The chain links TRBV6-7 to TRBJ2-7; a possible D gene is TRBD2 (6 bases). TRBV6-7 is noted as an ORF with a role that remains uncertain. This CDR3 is CASSQSLREYRYEQYF. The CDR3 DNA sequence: TGTGCCAGCAGTCAAAGCCTACGGGAGTACAGATACGAGCAGTACTTC.